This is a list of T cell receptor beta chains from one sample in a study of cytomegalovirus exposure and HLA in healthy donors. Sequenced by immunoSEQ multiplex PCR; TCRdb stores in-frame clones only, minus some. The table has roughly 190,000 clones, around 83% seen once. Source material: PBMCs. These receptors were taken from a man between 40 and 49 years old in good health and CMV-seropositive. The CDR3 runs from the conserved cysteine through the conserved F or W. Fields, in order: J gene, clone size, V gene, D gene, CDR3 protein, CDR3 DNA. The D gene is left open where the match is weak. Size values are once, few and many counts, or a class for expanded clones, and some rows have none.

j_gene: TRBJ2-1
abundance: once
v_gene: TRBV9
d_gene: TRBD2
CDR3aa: CASSTSGVGAYNEQFF
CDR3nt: TGTGCCAGCAGCACTAGCGGAGTGGGGGCCTACAATGAGCAGTTCTTC

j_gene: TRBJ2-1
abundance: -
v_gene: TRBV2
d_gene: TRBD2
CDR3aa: CASTRQGRSLAGVYEQFF
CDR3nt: TGTGCCAGCACCCGACAGGGTAGATCCTTAGCGGGAGTGTATGAGCAGTTCTTC

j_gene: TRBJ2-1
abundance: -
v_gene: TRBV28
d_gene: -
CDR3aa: CASSSVDEQFF
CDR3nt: TGTGCCAGCAGTTCCGTCGATGAGCAGTTCTTC

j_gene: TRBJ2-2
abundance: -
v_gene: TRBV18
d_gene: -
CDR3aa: CASSPQPGLTPEFFGELFF
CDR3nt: TGTGCCAGCTCACCACAGCCGGGACTTACACCCGAGTTCTTCGGGGAGCTGTTTTTT

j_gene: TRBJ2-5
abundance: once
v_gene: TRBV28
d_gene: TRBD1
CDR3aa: CASSSSFRQGQETQYF
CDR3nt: TGTGCCAGCAGTTCCTCTTTCAGACAGGGGCAAGAGACCCAGTACTTC

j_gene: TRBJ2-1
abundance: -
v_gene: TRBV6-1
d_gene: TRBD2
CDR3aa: CASSAPSGRRNEQFF
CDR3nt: TGTGCCAGCAGTGCTCCTAGCGGGAGAAGGAATGAGCAGTTCTTC

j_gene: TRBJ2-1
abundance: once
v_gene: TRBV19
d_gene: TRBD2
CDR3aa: CASSIGAGGNNEQFF
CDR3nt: TGTGCCAGTAGTATAGGAGCGGGAGGCAACAATGAGCAGTTCTTC

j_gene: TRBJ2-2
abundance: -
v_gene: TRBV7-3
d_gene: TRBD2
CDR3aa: CASSLFGSGRATGELFF
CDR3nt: TGTGCCAGCAGCTTATTCGGTAGCGGGAGGGCCACCGGGGAGCTGTTTTTT

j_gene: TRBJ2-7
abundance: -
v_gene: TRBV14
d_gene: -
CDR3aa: CASTAGRREQYF
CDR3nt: TGTGCCAGCACCGCAGGGAGGAGGGAGCAGTACTTC

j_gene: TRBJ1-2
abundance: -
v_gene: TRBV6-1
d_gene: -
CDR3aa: CASSGGGWGGYTF
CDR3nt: TGTGCCAGCAGTGGCGGGGGTTGGGGTGGCTACACCTTC

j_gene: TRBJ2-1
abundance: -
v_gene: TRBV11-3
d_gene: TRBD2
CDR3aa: CASSSGLAERDEQFF
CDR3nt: TGTGCCAGCAGCTCGGGACTAGCGGAGCGGGATGAGCAGTTCTTC

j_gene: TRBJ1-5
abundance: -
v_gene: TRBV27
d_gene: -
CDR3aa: CASSSDKFSQPQHF
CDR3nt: TGTGCCAGCAGTTCAGACAAGTTCTCCCAGCCCCAGCATTTT

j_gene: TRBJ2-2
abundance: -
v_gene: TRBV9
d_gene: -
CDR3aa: CASSVSSSNTGELFF
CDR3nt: TGTGCCAGCAGCGTGAGTTCTTCCAACACCGGGGAGCTGTTTTTT

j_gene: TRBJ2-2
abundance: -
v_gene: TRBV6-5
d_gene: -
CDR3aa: CASRPSIGNTGELFF
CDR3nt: TGTGCCAGCAGGCCTAGTATAGGGAACACCGGGGAGCTGTTTTTT

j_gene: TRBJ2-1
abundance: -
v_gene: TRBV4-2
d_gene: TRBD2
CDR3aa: CASSPLSSGTHNEQFF
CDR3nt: TGTGCCAGCAGCCCGCTTTCGAGCGGGACCCACAATGAGCAGTTCTTC

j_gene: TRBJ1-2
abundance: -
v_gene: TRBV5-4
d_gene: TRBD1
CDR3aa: CASSFGGGADYGYTF
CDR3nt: TGTGCCAGCAGCTTTGGAGGGGGCGCGGACTATGGCTACACCTTC

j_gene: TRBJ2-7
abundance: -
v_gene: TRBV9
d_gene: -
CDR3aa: CASSPRGTSDYEQYF
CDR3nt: TGTGCCAGCAGCCCAAGAGGGACATCAGACTACGAGCAGTACTTC

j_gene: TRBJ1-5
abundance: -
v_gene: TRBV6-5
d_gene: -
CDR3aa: CASSRGGNQPQHF
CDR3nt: TGTGCCAGCTCTAGGGGGGGAAATCAGCCCCAGCATTTT

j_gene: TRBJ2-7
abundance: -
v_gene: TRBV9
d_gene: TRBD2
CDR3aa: CASSVAGRGSYEQHF
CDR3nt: TGTGCCAGCAGCGTAGCCGGGAGGGGGTCCTACGAGCAGCACTTC

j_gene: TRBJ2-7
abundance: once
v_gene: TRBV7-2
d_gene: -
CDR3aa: CASSLVGGTERGEREQYF
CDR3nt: TGTGCCAGCAGCTTAGTAGGCGGGACCGAGCGCGGGGAGCGCGAGCAGTACTTC

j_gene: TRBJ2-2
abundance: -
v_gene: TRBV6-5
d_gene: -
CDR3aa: CASRPRLGSTGELFF
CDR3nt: TGTGCCAGCAGACCCCGACTTGGGAGTACCGGGGAGCTGTTTTTT

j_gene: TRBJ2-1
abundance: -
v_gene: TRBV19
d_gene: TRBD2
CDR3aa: CASSDGGVYEQFF
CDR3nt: TGTGCCAGTAGTGATGGGGGGGTATATGAGCAGTTCTTC

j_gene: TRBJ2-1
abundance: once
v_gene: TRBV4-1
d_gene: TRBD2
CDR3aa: CASSQDPPAGRLNEQFF
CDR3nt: TGCGCCAGCAGCCAAGATCCCCCAGCGGGAAGGCTCAATGAGCAGTTCTTC

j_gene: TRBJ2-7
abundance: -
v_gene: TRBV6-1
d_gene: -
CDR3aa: CASSETSPPDEQYF
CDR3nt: TGTGCCAGCAGTGAAACTAGCCCTCCGGACGAGCAGTACTTC

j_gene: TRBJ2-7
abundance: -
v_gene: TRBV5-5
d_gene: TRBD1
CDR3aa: CASSLRTGGTYSYEQYF
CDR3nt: TGTGCCAGCAGCTTACGGACAGGGGGTACCTATTCCTACGAGCAGTACTTC

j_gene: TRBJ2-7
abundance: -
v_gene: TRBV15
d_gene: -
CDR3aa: CATSPTGVLYEQYF
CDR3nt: TGTGCCACCAGCCCGACAGGAGTTCTTTACGAGCAGTACTTC

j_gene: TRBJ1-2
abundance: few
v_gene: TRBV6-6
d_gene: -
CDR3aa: CASSYSEGIYTF
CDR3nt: TGTGCCAGCAGTTACTCGGAGGGTATATACACCTTC

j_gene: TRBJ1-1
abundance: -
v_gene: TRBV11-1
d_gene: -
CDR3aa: CASSPKQGRGTEAFF
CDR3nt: TGTGCCAGCAGCCCCAAACAGGGCCGGGGCACTGAAGCTTTCTTT

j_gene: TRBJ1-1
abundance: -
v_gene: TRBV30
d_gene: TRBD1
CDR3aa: CAAGDRGQTEAFF
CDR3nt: TGTGCGGCGGGGGACAGGGGGCAAACTGAAGCTTTCTTT

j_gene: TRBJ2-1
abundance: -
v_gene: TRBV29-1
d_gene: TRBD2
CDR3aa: CSVEGLAGVHEQFF
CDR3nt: TGCAGCGTTGAGGGACTAGCGGGAGTCCATGAGCAGTTCTTC

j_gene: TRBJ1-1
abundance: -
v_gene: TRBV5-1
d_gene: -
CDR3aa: CASSADPTASNTEAFF
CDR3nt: TGCGCCAGCAGCGCGGACCCGACAGCCTCGAACACTGAAGCTTTCTTT

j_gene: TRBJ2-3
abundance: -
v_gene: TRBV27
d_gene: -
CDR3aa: CATKFDRSRTDTQYF
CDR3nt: TGTGCCACCAAATTTGATAGGAGTCGCACAGATACGCAGTATTTT

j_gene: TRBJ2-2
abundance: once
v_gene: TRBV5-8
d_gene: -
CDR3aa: CASSFRGTGELFF
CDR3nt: TGTGCCAGCAGCTTTCGGGGCACCGGGGAGCTGTTTTTT

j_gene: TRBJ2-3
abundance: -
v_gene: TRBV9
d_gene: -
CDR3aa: CASSVGGQRAQYF
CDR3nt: TGTGCCAGCAGCGTAGGAGGGCAGCGGGCGCAGTATTTT

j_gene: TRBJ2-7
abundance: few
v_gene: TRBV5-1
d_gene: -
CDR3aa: CASSLALGQMAISYEQYF
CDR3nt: TGCGCCAGCAGCTTGGCCCTAGGACAGATGGCAATCTCCTACGAGCAGTACTTC

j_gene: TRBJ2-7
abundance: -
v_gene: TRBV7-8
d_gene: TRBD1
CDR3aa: CASSSQGESYEQYF
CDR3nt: TGTGCCAGCAGCTCACAGGGGGAGTCCTACGAGCAGTACTTC

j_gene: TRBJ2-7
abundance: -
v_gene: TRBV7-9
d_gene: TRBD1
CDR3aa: CASSRDRDEQYF
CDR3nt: TGTGCCAGCAGCCGAGACAGGGATGAGCAGTACTTC

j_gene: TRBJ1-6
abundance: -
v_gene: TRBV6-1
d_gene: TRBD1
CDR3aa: CASSLGQGDFSPLHF
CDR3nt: TGTGCCAGCAGTCTCGGACAGGGCGATTTTTCACCCCTCCACTTT

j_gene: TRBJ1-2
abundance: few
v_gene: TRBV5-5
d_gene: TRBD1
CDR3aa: CASSRTGQGVSGYTF
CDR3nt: TGTGCCAGCAGCCGAACGGGACAGGGTGTAAGTGGCTACACCTTC

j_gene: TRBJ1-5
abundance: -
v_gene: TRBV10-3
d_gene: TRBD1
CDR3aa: CASRDRGENQPQHF
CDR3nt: TGTGCCTCCCGGGACAGGGGGGAAAATCAGCCCCAGCATTTT